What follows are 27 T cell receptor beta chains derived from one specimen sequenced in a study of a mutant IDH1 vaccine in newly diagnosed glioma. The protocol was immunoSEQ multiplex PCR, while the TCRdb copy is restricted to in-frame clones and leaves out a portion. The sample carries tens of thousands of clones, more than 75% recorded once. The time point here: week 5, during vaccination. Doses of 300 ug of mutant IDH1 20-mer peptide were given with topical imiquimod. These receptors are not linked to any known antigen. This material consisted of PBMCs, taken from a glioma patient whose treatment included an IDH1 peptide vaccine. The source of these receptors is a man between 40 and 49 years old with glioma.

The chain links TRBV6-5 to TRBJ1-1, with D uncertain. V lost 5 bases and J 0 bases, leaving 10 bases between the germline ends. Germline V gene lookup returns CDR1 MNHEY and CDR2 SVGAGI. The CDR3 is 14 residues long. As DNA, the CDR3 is TGTGCCAGCAGTCGCGACGGTATGAACACTGAAGCTTTCTTT. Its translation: CASSRDGMNTEAFF.

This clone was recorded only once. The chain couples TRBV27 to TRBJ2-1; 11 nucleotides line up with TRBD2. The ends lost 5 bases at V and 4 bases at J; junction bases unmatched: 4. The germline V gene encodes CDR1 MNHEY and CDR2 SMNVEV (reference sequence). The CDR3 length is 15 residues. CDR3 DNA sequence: TGTGCCAGCAGTCCCAGACTAGCGGGGTACAATGAGCAGTTCTTC. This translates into CASSPRLAGYNEQFF.

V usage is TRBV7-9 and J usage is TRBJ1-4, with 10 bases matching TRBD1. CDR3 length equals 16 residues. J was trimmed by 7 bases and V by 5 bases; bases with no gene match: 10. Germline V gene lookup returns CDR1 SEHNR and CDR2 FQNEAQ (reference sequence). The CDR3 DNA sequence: TGTGCCAGCAGCCGGGACAGGGGAGGATTTGGTGAAAAACTGTTTTTT. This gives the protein CASSRDRGGFGEKLFF.

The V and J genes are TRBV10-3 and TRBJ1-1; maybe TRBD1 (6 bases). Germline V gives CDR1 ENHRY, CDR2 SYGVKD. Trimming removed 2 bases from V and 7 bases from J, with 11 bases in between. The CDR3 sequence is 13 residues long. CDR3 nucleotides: TGTGCCATCAGTGAGAGGGGGGTAAATGAAGCTTTCTTT. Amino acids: CAISERGVNEAFF.

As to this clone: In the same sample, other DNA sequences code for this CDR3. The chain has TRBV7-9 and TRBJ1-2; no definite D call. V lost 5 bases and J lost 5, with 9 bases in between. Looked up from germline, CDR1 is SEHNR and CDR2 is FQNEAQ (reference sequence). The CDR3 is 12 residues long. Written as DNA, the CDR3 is TGTGCCAGCAGCCCTGGACCTTATGGCTACACCTTC. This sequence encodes CASSPGPYGYTF.

The CDR3 here is CASSLLPGLTETQYF. The CDR3 coding sequence is TGTGCCAGCTCACTACTACCGGGTCTAACAGAGACCCAGTACTTC. This chain joins TRBV18 and TRBJ2-5, with unresolved D. V lost 4 bases, J lost 4 bases, and 16 bases lay in between. The CDR3 spans 15 residues. Per the germline V gene, CDR1 is KGHSH and CDR2 is LQKENI.

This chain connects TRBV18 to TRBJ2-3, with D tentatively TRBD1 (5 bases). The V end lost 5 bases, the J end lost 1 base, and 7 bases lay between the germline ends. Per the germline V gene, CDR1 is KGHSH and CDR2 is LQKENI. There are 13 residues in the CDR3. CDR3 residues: CASSARGTDTQYF. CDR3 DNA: TGTGCCAGCTCAGCCAGGGGCACAGATACGCAGTATTTT.

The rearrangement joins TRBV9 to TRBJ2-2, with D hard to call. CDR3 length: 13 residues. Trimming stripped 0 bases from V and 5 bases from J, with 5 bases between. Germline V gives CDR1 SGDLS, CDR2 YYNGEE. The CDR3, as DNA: TGTGCCAGCAGCGTAGTAAGAACCGGGGAGCTGTTTTTT. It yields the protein CASSVVRTGELFF.

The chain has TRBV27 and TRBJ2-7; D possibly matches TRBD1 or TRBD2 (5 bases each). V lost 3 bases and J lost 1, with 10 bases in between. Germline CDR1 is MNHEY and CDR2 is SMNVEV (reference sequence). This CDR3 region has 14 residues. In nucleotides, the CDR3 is TGTGCCAGCAGTTTCAGTGAGGGGTCCTACGAGCAGTACTTC. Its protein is CASSFSEGSYEQYF.

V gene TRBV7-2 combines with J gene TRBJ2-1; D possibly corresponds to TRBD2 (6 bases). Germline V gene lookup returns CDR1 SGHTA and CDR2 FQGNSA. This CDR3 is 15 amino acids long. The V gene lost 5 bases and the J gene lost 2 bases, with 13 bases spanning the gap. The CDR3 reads CASSPLRGAYNEQFF. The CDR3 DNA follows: TGTGCCAGCAGCCCCCTTCGCGGGGCCTACAATGAGCAGTTCTTC.

The CDR3 loop reads CASSYGGGTNTIYF. The CDR3 DNA is TGTGCCAGCAGCTACGGAGGGGGTACGAACACCATATATTTT. V gene TRBV5-5 combines with J gene TRBJ1-3; a weak D match, TRBD1 (6 bases). Per the germline V gene, CDR1 is SGHKS and CDR2 is YYEKEE (reference sequence). This CDR3 region has 14 residues. The V gene lost 3 bases and the J gene lost 7 bases, with 14 bases spanning the gap.

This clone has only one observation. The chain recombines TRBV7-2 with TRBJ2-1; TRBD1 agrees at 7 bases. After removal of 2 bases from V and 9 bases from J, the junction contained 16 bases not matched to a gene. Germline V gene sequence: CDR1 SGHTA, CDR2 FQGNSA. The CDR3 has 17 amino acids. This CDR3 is CASSLRGPGTPGGEQFF. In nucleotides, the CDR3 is TGTGCCAGCAGCTTAAGGGGGCCCGGGACCCCAGGCGGTGAGCAGTTCTTC.

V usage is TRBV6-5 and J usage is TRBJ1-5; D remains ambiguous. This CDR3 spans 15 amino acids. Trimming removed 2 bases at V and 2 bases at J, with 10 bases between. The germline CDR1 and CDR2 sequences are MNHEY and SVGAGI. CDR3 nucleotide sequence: TGTGCCAGCAGTTACCTTCCGGGCGGCAATCAGCCCCAGCATTTT. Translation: CASSYLPGGNQPQHF.

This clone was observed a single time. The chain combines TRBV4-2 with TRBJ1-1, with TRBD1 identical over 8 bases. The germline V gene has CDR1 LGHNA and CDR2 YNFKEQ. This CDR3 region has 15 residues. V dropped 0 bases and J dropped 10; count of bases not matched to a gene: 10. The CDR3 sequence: CASSQDRQGAYRAFF. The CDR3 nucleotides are TGTGCCAGCAGCCAAGATCGGCAGGGGGCCTATCGAGCTTTCTTT.

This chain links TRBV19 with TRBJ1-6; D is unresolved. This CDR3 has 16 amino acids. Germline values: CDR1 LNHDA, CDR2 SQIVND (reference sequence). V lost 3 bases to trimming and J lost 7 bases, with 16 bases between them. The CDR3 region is CASSILGGSANSPLHF. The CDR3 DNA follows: TGTGCCAGTAGTATTCTTGGTGGCAGCGCAAATTCACCCCTCCACTTT. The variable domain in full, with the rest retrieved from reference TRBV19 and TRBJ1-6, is DGGITQSPKYLFRKEGQNVTLSCEQNLNHDAMYWYRQDPGQGLRLIYYSQIVNDFQKGDIAEGYSVSREKKESFPLTVTSAQKNPTAFYLCASSILGGSANSPLHFGNGTRLTVT.

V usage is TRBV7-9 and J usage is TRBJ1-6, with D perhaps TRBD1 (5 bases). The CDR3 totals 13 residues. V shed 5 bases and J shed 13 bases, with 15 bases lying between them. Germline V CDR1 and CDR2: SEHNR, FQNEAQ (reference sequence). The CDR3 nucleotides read TGTGCCAGCAGCCGGGAGGGGAGGGACCCCCTCCACTTT. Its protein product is CASSREGRDPLHF.

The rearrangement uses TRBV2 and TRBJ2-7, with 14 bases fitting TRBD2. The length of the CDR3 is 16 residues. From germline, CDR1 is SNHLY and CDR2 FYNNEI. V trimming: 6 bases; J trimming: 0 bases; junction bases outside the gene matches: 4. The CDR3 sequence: CASRGGTSGGSYEQYF. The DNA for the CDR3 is TGTGCCAGCAGGGGCGGGACTAGCGGGGGCTCCTACGAGCAGTACTTC.

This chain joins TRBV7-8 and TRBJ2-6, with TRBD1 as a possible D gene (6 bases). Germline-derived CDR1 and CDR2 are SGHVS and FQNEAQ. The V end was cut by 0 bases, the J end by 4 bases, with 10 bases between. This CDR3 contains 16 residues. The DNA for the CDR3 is TGTGCCAGCAGCTTAGCGGACAGTTCCGGGGCCAACGTCCTGACTTTC. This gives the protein CASSLADSSGANVLTF.

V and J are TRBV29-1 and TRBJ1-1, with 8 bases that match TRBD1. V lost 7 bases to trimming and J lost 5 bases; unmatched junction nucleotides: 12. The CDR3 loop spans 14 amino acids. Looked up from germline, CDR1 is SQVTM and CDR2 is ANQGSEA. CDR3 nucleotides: TGCAGCGCCGACAGGACAGGGAGAGTAACTGAAGCTTTCTTT. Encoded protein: CSADRTGRVTEAFF.

CDR3 nucleotides: TGCAGCGTTGCCGGGACTAGCGGGGACAATGAGCAGTTCTTC. It yields the protein CSVAGTSGDNEQFF. The chain links TRBV29-1 to TRBJ2-1, with TRBD2 matching 13 bases. This CDR3 spans 14 amino acids. After removal of 4 bases from V and 5 bases from J, the junction contained 2 bases not matched to a gene. Germline-derived CDR1 and CDR2 are SQVTM and ANQGSEA.

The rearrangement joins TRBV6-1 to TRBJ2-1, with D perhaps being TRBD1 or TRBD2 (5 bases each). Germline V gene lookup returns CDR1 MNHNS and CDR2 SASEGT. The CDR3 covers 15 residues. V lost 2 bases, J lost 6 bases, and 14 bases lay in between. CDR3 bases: TGTGCCAGCAGTGAAAAGCAGGGACCCCTCAATGAGCAGTTCTTC. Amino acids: CASSEKQGPLNEQFF.

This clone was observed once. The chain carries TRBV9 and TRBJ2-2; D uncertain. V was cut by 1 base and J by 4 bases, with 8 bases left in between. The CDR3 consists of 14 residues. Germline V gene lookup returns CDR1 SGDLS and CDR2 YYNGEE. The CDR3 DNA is TGTGCCAGCAGCGTATTTGGGGTCACCGGGGAGCTGTTTTTT. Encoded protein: CASSVFGVTGELFF.

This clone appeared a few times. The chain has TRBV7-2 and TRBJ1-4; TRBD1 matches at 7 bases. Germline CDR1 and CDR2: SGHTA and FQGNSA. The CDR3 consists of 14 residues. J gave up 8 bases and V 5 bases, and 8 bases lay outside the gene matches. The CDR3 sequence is CASSLGQAGEKLFF. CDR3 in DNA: TGTGCCAGCAGCCTCGGACAGGCGGGGGAAAAACTGTTTTTT.

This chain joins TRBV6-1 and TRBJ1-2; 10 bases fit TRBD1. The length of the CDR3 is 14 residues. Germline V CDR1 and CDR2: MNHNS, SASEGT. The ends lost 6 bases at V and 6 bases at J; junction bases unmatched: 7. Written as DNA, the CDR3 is TGTGCCAGCAGGGGGGACAGGGGATCCCATGGCTACACCTTC. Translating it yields CASRGDRGSHGYTF.

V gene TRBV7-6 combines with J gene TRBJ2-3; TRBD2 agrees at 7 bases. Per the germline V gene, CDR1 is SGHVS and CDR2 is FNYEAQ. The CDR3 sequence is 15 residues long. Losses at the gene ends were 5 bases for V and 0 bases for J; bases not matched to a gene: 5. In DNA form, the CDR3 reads TGTGCCAGCAGCCCATCTAGCGGTAGCACAGATACGCAGTATTTT. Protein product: CASSPSSGSTDTQYF.

CDR3 region: CASTLTGTSYEQYF. The CDR3 DNA reads TGTGCCAGCACTCTAACAGGGACCTCCTACGAGCAGTACTTC. The rearrangement joins TRBV5-6 to TRBJ2-7, with TRBD1 as a possible D gene (6 bases). In germline, CDR1 is SGHDT, CDR2 YYEEEE. The V end was cut by 6 bases, the J end by 0 bases, with 13 bases between. This CDR3 is built from 14 residues.

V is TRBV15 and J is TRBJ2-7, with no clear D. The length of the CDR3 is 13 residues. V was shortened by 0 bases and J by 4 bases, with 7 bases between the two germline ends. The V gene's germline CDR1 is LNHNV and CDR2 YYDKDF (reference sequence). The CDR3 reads CATSRDIGYEQYF. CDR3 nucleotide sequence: TGTGCCACCAGCAGAGATATAGGTTACGAGCAGTACTTC. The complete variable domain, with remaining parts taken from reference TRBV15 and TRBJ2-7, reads DAMVIQNPRYQVTQFGKPVTLSCSQTLNHNVMYWYQQKSSQAPKLLFHYYDKDFNNEADTPDNFQSRRPNTSFCFLDIRSPGLGDTAMYLCATSRDIGYEQYFGPGTRLTVT.